This entry describes one T cell receptor (beta chain). The source of the sample is a study of response to subunit inactivated influenza vaccine. This CDR3 has 14 residues. Trimming took 8 bases from V and 7 from J; bases not matched to a gene: 9. Per the germline V gene, CDR1 is SEHNR and CDR2 is FQNEAQ (reference sequence). MiXCR, applied by TCRdb to the RT-PCR reads, yields one record per CDR3 protein. This sample carries 530,000 or so distinct CDR3 sequences, 13% to 15% of them seen once, and the ten largest clones take over 8.5%. The starting material was PBMCs from blood, obtained about 11 days after vaccination. This clonotype was sampled from a man aged 50 to 59 who received an inactivated influenza vaccine. V usage is TRBV7-9 and J usage is TRBJ2-1, with TRBD2 matching 9 bases. The CDR3 DNA reads as TGTGCCAGCCAGCCGGGACTAGCAGGGAATGAGCAGTTCTTC. It specifies CASQPGLAGNEQFF.